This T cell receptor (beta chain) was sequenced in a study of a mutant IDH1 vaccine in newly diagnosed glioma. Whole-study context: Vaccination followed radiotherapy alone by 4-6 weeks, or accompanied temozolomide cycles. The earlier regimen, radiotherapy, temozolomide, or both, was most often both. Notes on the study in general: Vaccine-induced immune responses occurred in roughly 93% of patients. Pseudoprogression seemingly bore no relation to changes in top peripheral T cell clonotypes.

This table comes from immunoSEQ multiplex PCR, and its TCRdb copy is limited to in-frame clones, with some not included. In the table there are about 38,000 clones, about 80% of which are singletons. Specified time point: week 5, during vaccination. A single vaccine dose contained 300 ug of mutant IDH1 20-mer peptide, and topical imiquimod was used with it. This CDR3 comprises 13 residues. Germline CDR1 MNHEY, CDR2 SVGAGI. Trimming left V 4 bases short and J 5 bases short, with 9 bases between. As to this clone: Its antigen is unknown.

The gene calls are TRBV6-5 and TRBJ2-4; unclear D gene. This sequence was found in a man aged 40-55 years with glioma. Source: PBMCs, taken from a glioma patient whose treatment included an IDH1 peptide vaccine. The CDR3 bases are TGTGCCAGCAGTTCCGGAAATGAAAACATTCAGTACTTC. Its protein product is CASSSGNENIQYF.